This T cell receptor beta chain was identified in a study of T cells in localized non-small cell lung cancer. Study-level findings and limits: There was an association of higher blood T cell density with longer overall survival. The study detected a median approximately 55 of the top 100 tumor clones in adjacent lung.

About this clone itself: Its antigen is unidentified.

Using immunoSEQ multiplex PCR, the repertoire was profiled, and TCRdb retains in-frame clones only, with some absent. In the table there are about 34,000 clones, just over 90% of which are singletons. Per the germline V gene, CDR1 is WNHNN and CDR2 is SYGVQD (reference sequence). This CDR3 is built from 14 residues. V lost 0 bases and J 3 bases, leaving 9 bases between the germline ends. J is TRBJ2-7 and V is TRBV10-1, with D possibly matching TRBD1 (5 bases). This receptor was taken from a female donor older than 55 with stage I lung adenocarcinoma. Material: peripheral blood, obtained before any cancer treatment. CDR3 amino acids: CASSESGRVYEQYF. Written as DNA, the CDR3 is TGCGCCAGCAGTGAGTCGGGCAGGGTCTACGAGCAGTACTTC.